This T cell receptor beta chain came from a study of early T cells in non-severe SARS-CoV-2 infection. Looking at the study overall: Investigators sequenced bulk RNA drawn from unsorted whole blood, and chains remained unpaired. Broader study findings: The VDJdb matching leaned toward anti-spike CD8 responses and overlooked private and CD4 specificities.

Via MiXCR, TCRdb re-called the 5' RACE reads, giving one row per CDR3 protein. The data show about 60,000 distinct CDR3 sequences, around 12% seen once. This CDR3 has 11 residues. Germline assignment: CDR1 SGHRS and CDR2 YFSETQ. V was pared by 1 base and J by 5 bases, with 2 bases between. Worth noting for this clonotype: Antigen specificity is unknown.

The clonotype was recovered from an adult who was a healthcare worker with PCR-confirmed SARS-CoV-2 infection or an uninfected control (not recorded which). The sequenced sample consisted of whole blood. This chain uses TRBV5-1 with TRBJ2-3; D is uncertain. In DNA form, the CDR3 reads TGCGCCAGCAGCTTGAAAGATACGCAGTATTTT. Encoded protein: CASSLKDTQYF.